This is a list of T cell receptor beta chains from one sample in a study of vaccination and CD4 T cells after COVID-19. TCRdb re-derived calls from the PCR reads in MiXCR, one entry per CDR3 protein. The sample holds over 10,000 distinct CDR3 sequences; around three fifths are singletons and the top ten take 13%. Their antigen targets remain unknown. Input material: CD4+ T cells from blood, cultured in vitro. The receptor source for this set is a human donor who had recovered from COVID-19. CDR3s include the opening cysteine and the closing phenylalanine or tryptophan. The D gene is left open where the match is weak. For some rows the clone size is stated as once, few or many, or as a class when expanded; others skip it.

V	D	size	J	DNA	CDR3
TRBV7-9	-	-	TRBJ2-1	TGTGCCAGCAGTTGGGGACGCGGCGAGCAGTTCTTC	CASSWGRGEQFF
TRBV7-9	TRBD1	few	TRBJ2-7	TGTGCCAGCAGCGGCCGCGACAGGGCCGTCATAAACGAGCAGTACTTC	CASSGRDRAVINEQYF
TRBV20-1	-	-	TRBJ2-5	TGCAGTGTTTATACCACGGGGCGAGAGACCCAGTACTTC	CSVYTTGRETQYF
TRBV20-1	TRBD1	-	TRBJ2-1	TGCAGTGCTTCTTCCCGGACAGGGGAGTCCTACAATGAGCAGTTCTTC	CSASSRTGESYNEQFF
TRBV7-6	TRBD1	-	TRBJ2-5	TGTGCCAGCAGCTTTCGGGACAGCCTAGGGACCCAGTACTTC	CASSFRDSLGTQYF
TRBV7-9	-	few	TRBJ2-1	TGTGCCAGCAGCTATCGATCGCGAAACTCGGGGAACAATGAGCAGTTCTTC	CASSYRSRNSGNNEQFF
TRBV6-1	-	-	TRBJ1-1	TGTGCCAGCAGAAACCGGGGTCTAAAGCTGGCTGAAGCTTTCTTT	CASRNRGLKLAEAFF
TRBV20-1	-	-	TRBJ1-5	TGCAGTGCTAGAGGGGGGCAACCTAATCAGCCCCAGCATTTT	CSARGGQPNQPQHF
TRBV29-1	TRBD2	-	TRBJ2-2	TGCAGCGTTGAGATAGGTGCGGCGGGACTACCAACCGGGGAGCTGTTTTTT	CSVEIGAAGLPTGELFF
TRBV20-1	TRBD2	-	TRBJ2-6	TGCAGTGCTAGATCTGGACTAGCGGGAGTGGGTGGGGCCAACGTCCTGACTTTC	CSARSGLAGVGGANVLTF
TRBV7-8	-	-	TRBJ2-7	TGTGCCAGCAGCCCCGTCAGGCCCGCAAGAGACTACGAGCAGTACTTC	CASSPVRPARDYEQYF
TRBV6-2/TRBV6-3	-	-	TRBJ1-5	TGTGCCAGCAGTTACTCCGTGACGGGCCTAAACCTTAATCAGCCCCAGCATTTT	CASSYSVTGLNLNQPQHF
TRBV6-1	-	-	TRBJ2-5	TGTGCCAGCGCGGTGGAGACCCAGTACTTC	CASAVETQYF
TRBV11-2	-	-	TRBJ1-2	TGTGCCAGCAGGGCTGTCCTGGATGGCTACACCTTC	CASRAVLDGYTF
TRBV4-1	TRBD1	-	TRBJ1-5	TGCGCCAGCAGGGCGGGACAGCGAAGCAATCAGCCCCAGCATTTT	CASRAGQRSNQPQHF